This TCR beta chain was recorded in a study of ipilimumab plus nivolumab after autologous stem cell transplantation. Study in general: A median of roughly 8 nivolumab and roughly 5 ipilimumab doses were given. The DLBCL cohort had primary refractory and relapsed disease, with 18-month progression-free survival of about 86% and 29%.

V was clipped by 7 bases and J by 1 base; unmatched bases: 7. The CDR3 covers 15 residues. The germline gives CDR1 MNHNY, CDR2 SVGAGI (reference sequence). The method was immunoSEQ multiplex PCR; TCRdb's version includes in-frame clones alone and lacks a portion of them. Of 84,000 or so clones listed, 83% were seen once; the top ten hold approximately 2.2%. Checkpoint therapy with ipilimumab 1 mg/kg began 14 to 28 days after transplant. The sample consisted of PBMCs, taken in a trial of ipilimumab plus nivolumab as post-transplant consolidation. The TCR sequence derives from a male donor with diffuse large B-cell lymphoma. V is TRBV6-6 and J is TRBJ1-3, with 7 bases matching TRBD1. The CDR3 bases are TGTGCCAGCATTAAAGACAGGGCGTCTGGAAACACCATATATTTT. The encoded protein is CASIKDRASGNTIYF.